A selection of T cell receptor beta chains follows, all from one sample in a study of shared clonotypes between healthy human individuals. Some clones are missing from TCRdb's copy, which holds only in-frame ones; the method was immunoSEQ multiplex PCR. The sample lists about 460,000 clones; 77% were seen once. The source material was PBMCs. The source of these receptors is a woman between 40 and 55 years old in good health. Some clones in this sample may be carry-over from other donors' samples. Both conserved end residues are part of each CDR3. Each record gives: D gene, V gene, clone size, CDR3 length, J gene, CDR3 protein, CDR3 DNA. D genes are given only for firm matches. Size is stated for part of the rows, as once, few or many counts, or as a class when the clone is expanded.

d_gene: TRBD2
v_gene: TRBV2
abundance: once
len: 15
j_gene: TRBJ2-2
CDR3aa: CASNPGLRNTGELFF
CDR3nt: TGTGCCAGCAACCCGGGACTACGGAACACCGGGGAGCTGTTTTTT

d_gene: -
v_gene: TRBV11-2
abundance: -
len: 13
j_gene: TRBJ2-1
CDR3aa: CASSWTRNNEQFF
CDR3nt: TGTGCCAGCAGCTGGACACGCAACAATGAGCAGTTCTTC

d_gene: -
v_gene: TRBV18
abundance: -
len: 14
j_gene: TRBJ1-3
CDR3aa: CASSPIGPGNTIYF
CDR3nt: TGTGCCAGCTCACCAATAGGGCCTGGAAACACCATATATTTT

d_gene: -
v_gene: TRBV10-3
abundance: -
len: 14
j_gene: TRBJ2-5
CDR3aa: CAISRGLKEETQYF
CDR3nt: TGTGCCATCAGCCGCGGACTAAAAGAAGAGACCCAGTACTTC

d_gene: -
v_gene: TRBV30
abundance: -
len: 13
j_gene: TRBJ2-2
CDR3aa: CAWSTGGTGELFF
CDR3nt: TGTGCCTGGAGTACCGGGGGGACAGGGGAGCTGTTTTTT

d_gene: TRBD1
v_gene: TRBV5-1
abundance: -
len: 13
j_gene: TRBJ1-1
CDR3aa: CASSWQGDTEAFF
CDR3nt: TGCGCCAGCAGCTGGCAGGGGGACACTGAAGCTTTCTTT

d_gene: TRBD2
v_gene: TRBV29-1
abundance: -
len: 13
j_gene: TRBJ2-1
CDR3aa: CSAGTSGHHEQFF
CDR3nt: TGCAGCGCCGGGACTAGCGGGCATCATGAGCAGTTCTTC

d_gene: -
v_gene: TRBV18
abundance: -
len: 12
j_gene: TRBJ2-5
CDR3aa: CASSPGRETQYF
CDR3nt: TGTGCCAGCTCACCCGGCCGAGAGACCCAGTACTTC

d_gene: TRBD2
v_gene: TRBV5-1
abundance: once
len: 15
j_gene: TRBJ2-1
CDR3aa: CASSLGPGGRDEQFF
CDR3nt: TGCGCCAGCAGCTTGGGTCCGGGAGGCAGGGATGAGCAGTTCTTC

d_gene: -
v_gene: TRBV4-3
abundance: -
len: 13
j_gene: TRBJ2-1
CDR3aa: CASSHGPGNEQFF
CDR3nt: TGCGCCAGCAGCCATGGACCCGGGAATGAGCAGTTCTTC

d_gene: -
v_gene: TRBV7-9
abundance: -
len: 15
j_gene: TRBJ2-1
CDR3aa: CASGISGSSYNEQFF
CDR3nt: TGTGCCAGCGGAATTAGCGGTAGCTCCTACAATGAGCAGTTCTTC

d_gene: -
v_gene: TRBV19
abundance: -
len: 14
j_gene: TRBJ2-7
CDR3aa: CASSSRGGSYEQYF
CDR3nt: TGTGCCAGTAGCTCCAGGGGTGGGTCCTACGAGCAGTACTTC

d_gene: TRBD2
v_gene: TRBV9
abundance: -
len: 16
j_gene: TRBJ2-1
CDR3aa: CASSLGVALAVNEQFF
CDR3nt: TGTGCCAGCAGCCTAGGTGTCGCTCTAGCGGTCAATGAGCAGTTCTTC

d_gene: TRBD1
v_gene: TRBV4-2
abundance: -
len: 18
j_gene: TRBJ1-3
CDR3aa: CASSGGTAFQSSGNTIYF
CDR3nt: TGTGCCAGCAGCGGGGGGACAGCATTTCAAAGCTCTGGAAACACCATATATTTT

d_gene: -
v_gene: TRBV5-1
abundance: -
len: 14
j_gene: TRBJ2-5
CDR3aa: CASSLHGGGETQYF
CDR3nt: TGCGCCAGCAGCTTGCACGGGGGAGGAGAGACCCAGTACTTC

d_gene: -
v_gene: TRBV2
abundance: -
len: 14
j_gene: TRBJ2-7
CDR3aa: CASSELGAENEQYF
CDR3nt: TGTGCCAGCAGTGAGTTGGGGGCCGAAAACGAGCAGTACTTC

d_gene: TRBD1
v_gene: TRBV10-3
abundance: -
len: 15
j_gene: TRBJ2-7
CDR3aa: CAISEPDRGSYEQYF
CDR3nt: TGTGCCATCAGTGAACCGGACAGGGGCTCCTACGAGCAGTACTTC

d_gene: TRBD1
v_gene: TRBV13
abundance: -
len: 15
j_gene: TRBJ2-7
CDR3aa: CASSLGTGSSYEQYF
CDR3nt: TGTGCCAGCAGCTTAGGGACAGGGAGCTCCTACGAGCAGTACTTC

d_gene: -
v_gene: TRBV6-6
abundance: -
len: 12
j_gene: TRBJ2-7
CDR3aa: CASSHDTYEQYF
CDR3nt: TGTGCCAGCAGCCACGACACCTACGAGCAGTACTTC

d_gene: -
v_gene: TRBV10-3
abundance: -
len: 13
j_gene: TRBJ2-1
CDR3aa: CAILGSSYNEQFF
CDR3nt: TGTGCCATCCTGGGGAGCTCCTACAATGAGCAGTTCTTC

d_gene: TRBD2
v_gene: TRBV7-7
abundance: few
len: 15
j_gene: TRBJ2-1
CDR3aa: CASSSLAGGHNEQFF
CDR3nt: TGTGCCAGCAGCTCACTAGCGGGAGGTCATAATGAGCAGTTCTTC

d_gene: TRBD1
v_gene: TRBV6-5
abundance: -
len: 13
j_gene: TRBJ1-1
CDR3aa: CASTRGAGTEAFF
CDR3nt: TGTGCCAGCACCAGGGGGGCAGGAACTGAAGCTTTCTTT

d_gene: TRBD2
v_gene: TRBV6-4
abundance: many
len: 14
j_gene: TRBJ2-2
CDR3aa: CASSDSGATRELFF
CDR3nt: TGTGCCAGCAGTGATAGCGGGGCCACCAGGGAGCTGTTTTTT

d_gene: TRBD2
v_gene: TRBV30
abundance: -
len: 14
j_gene: TRBJ2-7
CDR3aa: CAWRTSGSWVEQYF
CDR3nt: TGTGCCTGGAGGACTAGCGGGAGCTGGGTCGAGCAGTACTTC

d_gene: -
v_gene: TRBV20-1
abundance: few
len: 11
j_gene: TRBJ2-7
CDR3aa: CSAREGDEQYF
CDR3nt: TGCAGTGCTAGAGAAGGAGACGAGCAGTACTTC

d_gene: -
v_gene: TRBV5-4
abundance: -
len: 15
j_gene: TRBJ2-2
CDR3aa: CASSLDLANTGELFF
CDR3nt: TGTGCCAGCAGCTTGGATCTAGCGAACACCGGGGAGCTGTTTTTT

d_gene: -
v_gene: TRBV5-6
abundance: -
len: 13
j_gene: TRBJ2-7
CDR3aa: CASSLWRDGGQYF
CDR3nt: TGTGCCAGCAGCTTGTGGCGAGACGGGGGGCAGTACTTC

d_gene: -
v_gene: TRBV30
abundance: -
len: 15
j_gene: TRBJ1-3
CDR3aa: CAWSPKGHSGNTIYF
CDR3nt: TGTGCCTGGAGTCCGAAGGGGCATTCTGGAAACACCATATATTTT

d_gene: TRBD1
v_gene: TRBV5-8
abundance: -
len: 18
j_gene: TRBJ1-4
CDR3aa: CASSLRGTAISANEKLFF
CDR3nt: TGTGCCAGCAGCTTGCGAGGGACAGCGATTTCGGCTAATGAAAAACTGTTTTTT

d_gene: -
v_gene: TRBV5-1
abundance: -
len: 12
j_gene: TRBJ2-7
CDR3aa: CASSSASYEQYF
CDR3nt: TGCGCCAGCAGCTCTGCTTCCTACGAGCAGTACTTC

d_gene: -
v_gene: TRBV11-2
abundance: -
len: 13
j_gene: TRBJ1-2
CDR3aa: CASSLDPVYGYTF
CDR3nt: TGTGCCAGCAGCTTAGATCCGGTCTATGGCTACACCTTC

d_gene: TRBD2
v_gene: TRBV6-5
abundance: once
len: 15
j_gene: TRBJ2-7
CDR3aa: CASSLESGSTYEQYF
CDR3nt: TGTGCCAGCAGCCTCGAGAGCGGGAGTACTTACGAGCAGTACTTC

d_gene: -
v_gene: TRBV10-3
abundance: -
len: 13
j_gene: TRBJ2-7
CDR3aa: CATWTGRDYEQYF
CDR3nt: TGTGCCACCTGGACAGGGAGGGACTACGAGCAGTACTTC

d_gene: -
v_gene: TRBV6-1
abundance: few
len: 15
j_gene: TRBJ1-5
CDR3aa: CASSEGMYSNQPQHF
CDR3nt: TGTGCCAGCAGTGAGGGGATGTATAGCAATCAGCCCCAGCATTTT

d_gene: -
v_gene: TRBV7-2
abundance: -
len: 13
j_gene: TRBJ2-7
CDR3aa: CASRPQGLGEQYF
CDR3nt: TGTGCCAGCAGGCCTCAGGGACTGGGGGAGCAGTACTTC